One sample yielded the 23 T cell receptor beta chains listed below, sequenced in a study of T cells in Graves' hyperthyroidism and ophthalmopathy. Using RNA transcripts as the source, TCR beta CDR3 regions were amplified. The HTBI primer set drove a first-round RT-PCR of the TCR CDR3. From the multiplex PCR reads, TCRdb called clonotypes with MiXCR, one entry per CDR3 protein. The sample records 300,000 to 400,000 distinct CDR3 sequences, about a fifth being singletons. The sample taken for sequencing was blood. The origin of the receptors is a man aged 18-30 years with Graves' ophthalmopathy.

This clonotype was seen repeatedly, ten times or more. The V gene is TRBV5-8, the J gene TRBJ1-2; D gene unclear. Deletions cut 2 bases from V and 7 bases from J, with 12 bases between. The CDR3 runs 13 residues. Germline assignment: CDR1 SGHTS and CDR2 YDEGEE. Here the CDR3 reads CASSLGREFGYTF. The CDR3 coding sequence is TGTGCCAGCAGCTTAGGGAGGGAATTTGGCTACACCTTC.

The chain combines TRBV6-1 with TRBJ2-3, with 11 positions matching TRBD2. Unmatched junction bases numbered 6, after V lost 8 bases and J lost 5 bases. Germline values: CDR1 MNHNS, CDR2 SASEGT. This CDR3 has 14 residues. Here the CDR3 reads CASGSGGAGDTQYF. The CDR3 DNA reads as TGTGCCAGCGGTAGCGGGGGGGCCGGAGATACGCAGTATTTT.

This clonotype has a handful of counts. A much bigger clone sits one base away, suggesting this may be a read error. The genes are TRBV3-1 and TRBJ2-7, with a tentative D call TRBD2 (5 bases). CDR3 length: 14 amino acids. CDR1 and CDR2 from the germline V gene are LGHDT and YNNKEL (reference sequence). Trimming cost V 4 bases and J 3 bases, with 13 bases left between them. The CDR3 DNA follows: TGTGCCAGCAGCCTTACTAGGGCCCACTACGAGCAGTACTTC. The encoded protein is CASSLTRAHYEQYF.

V and J are TRBV4-1 and TRBJ2-3, with TRBD2 matching 9 bases. In germline, CDR1 is MGHRA, CDR2 YSYEKL. The junction had 16 bases not matched to a gene; V was cut back by 10 bases and J by 2 bases. The CDR3 contains 17 residues. The CDR3 DNA reads as TGCGCCATCAGACGCTACCGACTAGCGGACAACACAGATACGCAGTATTTT. It specifies CAIRRYRLADNTDTQYF.

This clonotype occurred many times. The chain carries TRBV3-1 and TRBJ2-3; maybe TRBD2 (5 bases). The CDR3 is 15 amino acids. Germline lookup yields CDR1 LGHDT and CDR2 YNNKEL (reference sequence). The V gene lost 2 bases and the J gene lost 7 bases, with 16 bases spanning the gap. The CDR3 spells CASSQRGILHYTQYF. The CDR3 DNA reads TGTGCCAGCAGCCAAAGAGGGATTCTCCACTATACGCAGTATTTT.

The gene calls are TRBV19 and TRBJ1-5; D remains unclear. V was trimmed by 1 base and J by 0 bases, leaving 13 bases between them. Germline V lookup: CDR1 LNHDA, CDR2 SQIVND (reference sequence). The CDR3 spans 17 residues. CDR3 sequence (DNA): TGTGCCAGTAGTATAGCCGGGATCTTTAATAGCAATCAGCCCCAGCATTTT. Protein product: CASSIAGIFNSNQPQHF. Variable domain in full (rest from reference TRBV19 and TRBJ1-5): DGGITQSPKYLFRKEGQNVTLSCEQNLNHDAMYWYRQDPGQGLRLIYYSQIVNDFQKGDIAEGYSVSREKKESFPLTVTSAQKNPTAFYLCASSIAGIFNSNQPQHFGDGTRLSIL.

This sequence joins TRBV27 and TRBJ1-5; D may be TRBD1 (6 bases). Germline assignment: CDR1 MNHEY and CDR2 SMNVEV (reference sequence). Trimming cost V 6 bases and J 3 bases, with 18 bases left between them. CDR3 size: 16 residues. CDR3 loop: CASSHLSRDNNQPQHF. The CDR3 DNA reads as TGTGCCAGCAGCCACCTTTCACGGGACAACAATCAGCCCCAGCATTTT.

This clonotype was picked up one time. This chain joins TRBV7-9 and TRBJ2-3; perhaps D is TRBD1 or TRBD2 (5 bases each). CDR1 and CDR2 (germline): SEHNR, FQNEAQ (reference sequence). CDR3 size: 17 residues. Between the trimmed V and J ends, which lost 6 bases and 2 bases, there was a span of 21 bases. The CDR3 nucleotides read TGTGCCAGCAGTTTCCGGGACCAAAACCTACTCACAGATACGCAGTATTTT. Translation: CASSFRDQNLLTDTQYF. Using reference TRBV7-9 and TRBJ2-3 for the parts outside the CDR3, the full variable domain is DTGVSQNPRHKITKRGQNVTFRCDPISEHNRLYWYRQTLGQGPEFLTYFQNEAQLEKSRLLSDRFSAERPKGSFSTLEIQRTEQGDSAMYLCASSFRDQNLLTDTQYFGPGTRLTVL.

Ten or more counts support this clonotype. V usage is TRBV7-9 and J usage is TRBJ2-7, with D maybe TRBD1 (6 bases). The CDR3 consists of 13 residues. CDR1 is SEHNR, CDR2 FQNEAQ, per germline (reference sequence). Trimming removed 7 bases from V and 7 bases from J, with 17 bases in between. Written as DNA, the CDR3 is TGTGCCAGCACCTCACAGGGTATGGGAGAGCAGTACTTC. It encodes CASTSQGMGEQYF.

In this sample, this clonotype turned up many times. The J gene is TRBJ2-1, the V gene TRBV5-1; TRBD2 matches 7 bases. V lost 1 base, J lost 8 bases, and 0 bases stayed unmatched. CDR3 size: 12 residues. Germline CDR1 and CDR2: SGHRS and YFSETQ. The CDR3 DNA reads as TGCGCCAGCAGCTTGCGGGGGGATGAGCAGTTCTTC. Translating it yields CASSLRGDEQFF.

The genes are TRBV6-1 and TRBJ2-2; the match to TRBD1 covers 8 bases. This CDR3 contains 13 residues. CDR1 is MNHNS, CDR2 SASEGT, per germline. V shed 7 bases, J shed 7 bases, and the junction held 5 bases outside the gene matches. The CDR3 DNA reads TGTGCCAGCACCGGACAGGGAGGCGGGGAGCTGTTTTTT. As protein: CASTGQGGGELFF.

The V and J genes are TRBV24-1 and TRBJ2-3; D unclear. Germline V gene data show CDR1 as KGHDR and CDR2 as SFDVKD. Trimming removed 4 bases from V and 4 bases from J, with 17 bases in between. This CDR3 region has 16 residues. For the CDR3, the DNA is TGTGCCACCAGTGACCGGGCCTCCTCGCCCCCAGATACGCAGTATTTT. It codes for CATSDRASSPPDTQYF.

This clonotype was recorded at least ten times. The chain combines TRBV20-1 with TRBJ2-5, with D perhaps matching TRBD2 (6 bases). The CDR3 has 14 amino acids. CDR1 DFQATT and CDR2 SNEGSKA come from the germline V gene (reference sequence). The germline V and J ends were trimmed by 3 bases and 4 bases, with 15 bases remaining between them. CDR3: CSAREGLARETQYF. The CDR3 DNA reads TGCAGTGCTAGGGAGGGACTGGCGAGAGAGACCCAGTACTTC.

The J gene is TRBJ2-5, the V gene TRBV18; possible D gene TRBD2, 5 bases. V lost 6 bases, J lost 2 bases, and 13 bases lay in between. This CDR3 has 14 residues. The germline gives CDR1 KGHSH, CDR2 LQKENI. The CDR3 DNA sequence: TGTGCCAGCTCGTCCCGGACTGATCAAGAGACCCAGTACTTC. Amino acids: CASSSRTDQETQYF.

This clonotype was recorded a few times. This chain links TRBV10-3 with TRBJ1-2, with D possibly matching TRBD1 (5 bases). CDR1 is ENHRY, CDR2 SYGVKD, per germline. V dropped 10 bases and J dropped 5 bases, with 17 bases sitting between them. The CDR3 totals 13 residues. CDR3 DNA: TGTGCCACGCAAACGTCCGGGGGTTATGGCTACACCTTC. Amino acid sequence: CATQTSGGYGYTF.

The V and J genes are TRBV5-1 and TRBJ2-7; maybe TRBD2 (5 bases). V lost 4 bases and J lost 4, with 9 bases in between. Germline CDR1 is SGHRS and CDR2 is YFSETQ. There are 12 residues in the CDR3. CDR3 protein: CASSLDWYEQYF. CDR3 sequence (DNA): TGCGCCAGCAGCCTGGACTGGTACGAGCAGTACTTC. Full variable domain (rest looked up from reference TRBV5-1 and TRBJ2-7): KAGVTQTPRYLIKTRGQQVTLSCSPISGHRSVSWYQQTPGQGLQFLFEYFSETQRNKGNFPGRFSGRQFSNSRSEMNVSTLELGDSALYLCASSLDWYEQYFGPGTRLTVT.

This clonotype was detected many times. V is TRBV12-3 or TRBV12-4 and J is TRBJ1-5, with no clear D. Trimming stripped 2 bases from V and 1 base from J, with 6 bases between. This CDR3 has 14 amino acids. CDR3 sequence (DNA): TGTGCCAGCAGTTTATGGGGAAGCAATCAGCCCCAGCATTTT. Its translation is CASSLWGSNQPQHF.

This clonotype has only a few counts. V and J are TRBV7-8 and TRBJ2-3; D assignment may be TRBD1 or TRBD2 (6 bases each). Germline V gene lookup returns CDR1 SGHVS and CDR2 FQNEAQ. Trimming left V 3 bases short and J 5 bases short, with 15 bases between. This CDR3 comprises 15 residues. In nucleotides, the CDR3 is TGTGCCAGCAGCTTGGGTCTGGGGGGCCAAGATACGCAGTATTTT. Protein: CASSLGLGGQDTQYF.

The sample holds many counts of this clonotype. This chain joins TRBV6-2 or TRBV6-3 and TRBJ1-1; a weak D match, TRBD1 (5 bases). Germline V CDR1 and CDR2: MNHEY, SVGEGT. Trimming pared 4 bases from V and 4 bases from J, leaving 16 bases between. This CDR3 contains 15 residues. The chain's CDR3 is CASSSRQPIRTEAFF. CDR3 nucleotide sequence: TGTGCCAGCAGTTCACGACAGCCAATACGCACTGAAGCTTTCTTT.

The chain has TRBV6-1 and TRBJ1-3, with 8 bases matching TRBD1. The CDR3 spans 13 residues. The trim removed 6 bases at V and 4 bases at J, leaving 2 bases unmatched. CDR1 is MNHNS and CDR2 is SASEGT in the germline V gene. The CDR3 sequence: CASSPGGGNTIYF. The CDR3 DNA follows: TGTGCCAGCAGCCCAGGGGGCGGAAACACCATATATTTT.

This chain joins TRBV6-1 and TRBJ2-3; TRBD1 aligns across 11 bases. The CDR3 is made up of 14 amino acids. The V segment lost 5 bases and the J segment 8 bases; nucleotides outside the gene matches: 6. CDR1 and CDR2 (germline): MNHNS, SASEGT. CDR3 sequence: CASSPGTGGGTQYF. The CDR3 DNA follows: TGTGCCAGCAGTCCCGGGACAGGGGGTGGTACGCAGTATTTT.

This rearrangement joins TRBV5-1 to TRBJ2-1, with 7 bases aligning to TRBD2. V was pared by 0 bases and J by 0 bases, with 6 bases of the junction left unmatched. This CDR3 comprises 17 residues. Germline V gene lookup returns CDR1 SGHRS and CDR2 YFSETQ. The CDR3 DNA reads TGCGCCAGCAGCTTGGAAGTGGGGGGGAGCTCCTACAATGAGCAGTTCTTC. It translates to CASSLEVGGSSYNEQFF. Together with reference TRBV5-1 and TRBJ2-1, the CDR3 gives the full variable domain: KAGVTQTPRYLIKTRGQQVTLSCSPISGHRSVSWYQQTPGQGLQFLFEYFSETQRNKGNFPGRFSGRQFSNSRSEMNVSTLELGDSALYLCASSLEVGGSSYNEQFFGPGTRLTVL.

This clonotype was seen a handful of times. This chain links TRBV12-3 or TRBV12-4 with TRBJ2-2; either TRBD1 or TRBD2 may fit D (5 bases each). The CDR3 is 15 amino acids. V gave up 8 bases and J gave up 2 bases, with 15 bases separating them. The DNA for the CDR3 is TGTGCCAGCCCGACGGGTGGGGGAAACACCGGGGAGCTGTTTTTT. Translating it yields CASPTGGGNTGELFF.